A single sample is the source of the 7 T cell receptor beta chains below, sequenced in a study of blood T cell repertoires in COVID-19. Repertoires were generated with immunoSEQ multiplex PCR, while TCRdb's copy carries only in-frame clones and drops some. The data contain roughly 190,000 clones, 75% to 85% of them singletons. The sequencing sample was made of peripheral blood. These receptors came from a man between 60 and 75 years old with acute or convalescent COVID-19.

The V gene is TRBV3-1 (or the pseudogene TRBV3-2), the J gene TRBJ2-7; TRBD1 agrees at 8 bases. Trimming removed 4 bases from V and 12 bases from J; junction bases left unmatched: 14. The CDR3 is 14 residues long. Germline V gene data show CDR1 as LGHDT and CDR2 as YNNKEL (reference sequence). The CDR3 DNA reads as TGTGCCAGCAGCCCCGGGACAGGACGGGGTGGGGCGTACTTC. Its protein product is CASSPGTGRGGAYF.

Only a few counts were recorded for this clone. This chain uses TRBV12-5 with TRBJ2-3; D gene uncertain. The V and J ends lost 5 bases and 4 bases respectively, with 4 bases between them. The CDR3 has 11 amino acids. The V gene's germline CDR1 is LGHNT and CDR2 FRNRAP. CDR3 loop: CASGVADTQYF. The CDR3 bases are TGTGCTAGTGGTGTAGCAGATACGCAGTATTTT.

The V and J genes are TRBV4-3 and TRBJ2-2, with 8 nucleotides matching TRBD2. V lost 1 base to trimming and J lost 8 bases; unmatched junction nucleotides: 9. This CDR3 spans 16 amino acids. Germline V gene lookup returns CDR1 LGHNA and CDR2 YSLEER. The CDR3: CASSQGLGLANGELFF. The CDR3 DNA reads as TGCGCCAGCAGCCAAGGGTTAGGACTAGCTAATGGGGAGCTGTTTTTT.

The chain recombines TRBV4-1 with TRBJ1-1, with 8 positions matching TRBD1. The CDR3 sequence is 14 residues long. Losses at the gene ends were 0 bases for V and 4 bases for J; bases not matched to a gene: 1. CDR1 is MGHRA, CDR2 YSYEKL, per germline. The CDR3 DNA reads as TGCGCCAGCAGCCAAGACACAGGGGGCACTGAAGCTTTCTTT. Translated: CASSQDTGGTEAFF.

The CDR3 here is CASRSRGVTEAFF. The CDR3 coding sequence is TGTGCCAGCAGGTCCAGGGGTGTGACTGAAGCTTTCTTT. This chain joins TRBV6-5 and TRBJ1-1, with D tentatively TRBD1 (6 bases). This CDR3 is 13 amino acids long. The V and J ends lost 6 bases and 5 bases respectively, with 13 bases between them. Germline lookup yields CDR1 MNHEY and CDR2 SVGAGI.

The V and J genes are TRBV7-3 and TRBJ2-1; D not certain. The V gene lost 2 bases and the J gene lost 6 bases, with 8 bases spanning the gap. Germline CDR1 reads SGHTA; CDR2 reads FQGTGA. This CDR3 is 13 amino acids long. The CDR3 loop is CASSLEPSNEQFF. CDR3 DNA sequence: TGTGCCAGCAGCTTAGAGCCTAGCAATGAGCAGTTCTTC.

The V call is TRBV7-9, the J call TRBJ2-7; D possibly corresponds to TRBD1 (5 bases). CDR3 length equals 15 residues. Germline assignment: CDR1 SEHNR and CDR2 FQNEAQ (reference sequence). V shed 1 base and J shed 2 bases, with 12 bases lying between them. The CDR3 DNA is TGTGCCAGCAGCTTAGGATCAGGGCATACCTACGAGCAGTACTTC. Translated, it gives CASSLGSGHTYEQYF. Combining the CDR3 with reference TRBV7-9 and TRBJ2-7 gives the whole variable domain DTGVSQNPRHKITKRGQNVTFRCDPISEHNRLYWYRQTLGQGPEFLTYFQNEAQLEKSRLLSDRFSAERPKGSFSTLEIQRTEQGDSAMYLCASSLGSGHTYEQYFGPGTRLTVT.